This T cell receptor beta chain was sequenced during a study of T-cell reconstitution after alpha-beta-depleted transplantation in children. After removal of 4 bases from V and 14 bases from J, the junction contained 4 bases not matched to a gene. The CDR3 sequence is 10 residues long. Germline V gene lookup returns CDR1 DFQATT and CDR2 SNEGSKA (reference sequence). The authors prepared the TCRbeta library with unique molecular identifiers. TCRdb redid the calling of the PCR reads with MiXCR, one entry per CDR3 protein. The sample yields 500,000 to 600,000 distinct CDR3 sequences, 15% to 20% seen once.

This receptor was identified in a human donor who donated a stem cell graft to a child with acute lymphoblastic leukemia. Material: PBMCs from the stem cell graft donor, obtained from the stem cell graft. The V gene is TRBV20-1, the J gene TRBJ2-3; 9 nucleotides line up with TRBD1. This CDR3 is CSAIQGAPYF. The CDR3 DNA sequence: TGCAGTGCTATACAGGGGGCTCCGTATTTT.